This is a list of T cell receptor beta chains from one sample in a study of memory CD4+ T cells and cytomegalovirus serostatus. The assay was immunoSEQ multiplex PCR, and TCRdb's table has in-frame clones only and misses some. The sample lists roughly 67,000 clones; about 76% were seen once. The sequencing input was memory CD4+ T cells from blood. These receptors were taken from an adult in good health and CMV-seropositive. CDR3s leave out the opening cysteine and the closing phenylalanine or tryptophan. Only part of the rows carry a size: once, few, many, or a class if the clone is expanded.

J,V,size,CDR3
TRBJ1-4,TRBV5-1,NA,ASSLAATNEKLF
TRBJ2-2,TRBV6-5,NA,ASSYRLDTGELF
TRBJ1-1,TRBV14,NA,ASSQRVQGEAF
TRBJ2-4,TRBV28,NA,ASSPPQTGAKNIQY
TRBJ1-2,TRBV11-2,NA,ASSPHGGGPYGYT
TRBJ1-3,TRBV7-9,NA,ASSLLRGFSGNTIY
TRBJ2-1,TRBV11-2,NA,ASRQTYDEQF
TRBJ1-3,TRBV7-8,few,ASSLGVLSGNTIY
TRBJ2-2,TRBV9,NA,ASSVESLGPSGTGELF
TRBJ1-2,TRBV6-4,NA,ASSDEGRYGYT
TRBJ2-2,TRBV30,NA,AWIGETGELF
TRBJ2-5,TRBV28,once,ATEGSEETQY
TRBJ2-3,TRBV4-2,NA,ASSQGLTTDTQY
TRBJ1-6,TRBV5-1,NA,ASSLENSPLH
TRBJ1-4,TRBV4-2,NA,ASSSNRGLNEKLF
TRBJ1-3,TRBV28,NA,ASSKWGTGLEDTIY